This passage covers 32 T cell receptor beta chains from one sample sequenced in a study of regulatory T cells in long-lasting Graves disease (dated by TCRdb to the early 2020s). The protocol used for the library was multiplex PCR. The run used an Illumina HiSeq 4000. iRepertoire HTBI primers and Arm-PCR amplification of CDR3 regions were used to construct TCR beta libraries. TCRdb trimmed the raw reads at Q25, called clones with MiXCR and kept productive beta chains. Merged by CDR3 protein, the rows form single entries marked with the most common genes and DNA. The sample table shows about 470,000 distinct CDR3 sequences, and 20% to 25% are seen once. Roughly 7.7% of the sample comes from the top ten. The time point label, as the study defines it: persistent/refractory GD, antithyroid drugs over 5 years with positive TRAb. For both TCR sequencing and RNA sequencing, RNA was extracted from PBMCs using TRIzol.

This specimen consisted of peripheral blood mononuclear cells (PBMCs), obtained when the disease was refractory, from a patient treated with antithyroid drugs. Receptor source: a female donor with Graves disease.

Many counts were recorded for this clonotype. The chain employs TRBV28 and TRBJ2-7; a possible D gene is TRBD2 (5 bases). Trimming pared 5 bases from V and 4 bases from J, leaving 15 bases between. Germline V gene data show CDR1 as MDHEN and CDR2 as SYDVKM. CDR3 length equals 14 residues. The CDR3 region is CASSAPGIPYEQYF. The CDR3 DNA follows: TGTGCCAGCAGTGCGCCGGGAATCCCGTACGAGCAGTACTTC.

This clonotype has a count of ten or more. The genes are TRBV7-2 and TRBJ2-7, with TRBD1 identical over 11 bases. Germline CDR1 reads SGHTA; CDR2 reads FQGNSA. The CDR3 is made up of 16 amino acids. V gave up 3 bases and J gave up 7 bases; unmatched junction bases: 11. In nucleotides, the CDR3 is TGTGCCAGCAGCTTCCATACCGGGACAGGGGGTCAAGAGCAGTACTTC. This gives the protein CASSFHTGTGGQEQYF. Based on the CDR3 plus reference TRBV7-2 and TRBJ2-7, the full variable domain is GAGVSQSPSNKVTEKGKDVELRCDPISGHTALYWYRQSLGQGLEFLIYFQGNSAPDKSGLPSDRFSAERTGGSVSTLTIQRTQQEDSAVYLCASSFHTGTGGQEQYFGPGTRLTVT.

The chain recombines TRBV7-3 with TRBJ2-2, with 7 bases matching TRBD1. Germline V CDR1 and CDR2: SGHTA, FQGTGA. The CDR3 spans 16 residues. With 5 bases clipped from V and 3 bases from J, the junction kept 9 bases outside the gene matches. The CDR3 is CASSPDRESDTGELFF. The DNA for the CDR3 is TGTGCCAGCAGCCCTGACAGGGAGTCGGACACCGGGGAGCTGTTTTTT.

This clonotype has at least ten counts. The CDR3 loop is CASSFIGDRHEQYF. The CDR3 nucleotides read TGTGCCAGCAGTTTTATCGGAGATAGGCACGAGCAGTACTTC. V is TRBV28 and J is TRBJ2-7; unclear D gene. This CDR3 is 14 amino acids long. Trimming took 3 bases from V and 5 from J, leaving 14 bases between them. Germline V gene sequence: CDR1 MDHEN, CDR2 SYDVKM.

This clonotype showed up many times. The chain combines TRBV20-1 with TRBJ2-5, with 7 nucleotides matching TRBD1. V dropped 6 bases and J dropped 4; count of bases not matched to a gene: 20. CDR1 is DFQATT and CDR2 is SNEGSKA in the germline V gene (reference sequence). The CDR3 length is 17 residues. In nucleotides, the CDR3 is TGCAGTGCCGAGGACAGGAGGTGGGGATTAGATGGAGAGACCCAGTACTTC. It encodes CSAEDRRWGLDGETQYF.

The chain recombines TRBV19 with TRBJ1-1; D perhaps matches TRBD1 (5 bases). This CDR3 is built from 14 residues. Germline V gives CDR1 LNHDA, CDR2 SQIVND (reference sequence). V shed 3 bases and J shed 5 bases, with 13 bases lying between them. The CDR3: CASSIIPGPTEAFF. The CDR3 bases are TGTGCCAGTAGTATTATTCCGGGACCTACTGAAGCTTTCTTT. The entire variable domain, with the rest obtained from reference TRBV19 and TRBJ1-1, is as follows: DGGITQSPKYLFRKEGQNVTLSCEQNLNHDAMYWYRQDPGQGLRLIYYSQIVNDFQKGDIAEGYSVSREKKESFPLTVTSAQKNPTAFYLCASSIIPGPTEAFFGQGTRLTVV.

This clonotype has a handful of counts. The genes are TRBV7-2 and TRBJ2-7, with D unclear. Trimming cost V 0 bases and J 6 bases, with 3 bases left between them. Per the germline V gene, CDR1 is SGHTA and CDR2 is FQGNSA. The CDR3 contains 11 residues. CDR3 in amino acids: CASSLAREQYF. The CDR3 bases are TGTGCCAGCAGCTTAGCGCGCGAGCAGTACTTC.

This chain joins TRBV9 and TRBJ1-3; possibly TRBD1 for D (6 bases). V lost 0 bases and J lost 8, with 15 bases in between. Germline CDR1 reads SGDLS; CDR2 reads YYNGEE. CDR3 length: 15 amino acids. The CDR3 reads CASSVESRGGDTIYF. In DNA, the CDR3 is TGTGCCAGCAGCGTAGAATCGAGGGGGGGAGACACCATATATTTT. Combining the CDR3 with reference TRBV9 and TRBJ1-3 gives the whole variable domain DSGVTQTPKHLITATGQRVTLRCSPRSGDLSVYWYQQSLDQGLQFLIQYYNGEERAKGNILERFSAQQFPDLHSELNLSSLELGDSALYFCASSVESRGGDTIYFGEGSWLTVV.

Concerning this clonotype: The conserved final phenylalanine or tryptophan is absent from the CDR3, which likely points to a read error. This chain connects TRBV28 to TRBJ1-1; unclear D gene. Germline-derived CDR1 and CDR2 are MDHEN and SYDVKM. The length of the CDR3 is 13 residues. The V gene lost 5 bases and the J gene lost 0 bases, with 7 bases spanning the gap. CDR3 residues: CASSPGMNTEAFS. DNA for the CDR3: TGTGCCAGCAGTCCGGGGATGAACACTGAAGCTTTCTCT.

This clonotype came up many times. The chain combines TRBV7-2 with TRBJ2-2; D remains ambiguous. Germline assignment: CDR1 SGHTA and CDR2 FQGNSA. The CDR3 covers 15 residues. V lost 5 bases to trimming and J lost 5 bases, with 15 bases between them. The CDR3: CASSRDTAFTGELFF. The CDR3 region has the DNA TGTGCCAGCAGCCGAGACACAGCGTTTACCGGGGAGCTGTTTTTT.

Ten or more counts support this clonotype. The chain employs TRBV6-5 and TRBJ1-6; D ambiguous. The CDR3 contains 15 residues. In germline, CDR1 is MNHEY, CDR2 SVGAGI. Trimming took 2 bases from V and 8 from J, leaving 13 bases between them. The CDR3 is CASSYGAVEDSPLHF. CDR3 DNA: TGTGCCAGCAGTTACGGCGCCGTGGAAGATTCACCCCTCCACTTT.

In this sample, this clonotype turned up a few times. This chain joins TRBV10-1 and TRBJ2-7; TRBD1 agrees at 9 bases. CDR3 length: 15 amino acids. From germline, CDR1 is WNHNN and CDR2 SYGVQD (reference sequence). The junction had 7 bases not matched to a gene; V was cut back by 2 bases and J by 5 bases. The CDR3 region is CASSEVGTGYHEQYF. The CDR3 coding sequence is TGCGCCAGCAGTGAGGTGGGGACAGGGTACCACGAGCAGTACTTC.

This clonotype was picked up many times. The V call is TRBV11-2, the J call TRBJ1-1; D unclear. CDR1 is SGHAT and CDR2 is FQNNGV in the germline V gene. Deletions cut 4 bases from V and 4 bases from J, with 13 bases between. This CDR3 comprises 14 residues. CDR3 in amino acids: CASSSRVWATEAFF. The CDR3 DNA is TGTGCCAGCAGCTCAAGGGTGTGGGCCACTGAAGCTTTCTTT.

The V call is TRBV5-1, the J call TRBJ2-2, with 11 bases aligning to TRBD2. The germline CDR1 and CDR2 sequences are SGHRS and YFSETQ. CDR3 length equals 16 residues. The V gene end was trimmed by 4 bases and the J gene end by 7 bases; junction bases not matched to a gene: 9. CDR3: CASSRITSGGLGELFF. As DNA, the CDR3 is TGCGCCAGCAGCCGAATTACTAGCGGGGGTCTCGGGGAGCTGTTTTTT.

This clonotype appeared a few times. This chain uses TRBV6-2 or TRBV6-3 with TRBJ2-7, with 8 bases identical to TRBD1. Unmatched junction bases numbered 12, after V lost 8 bases and J lost 3 bases. This CDR3 is 15 amino acids long. The germline CDR1 and CDR2 sequences are MNHEY and SVGEGT. This CDR3 is CASVGWGTGNYEQYF. The CDR3 DNA sequence: TGTGCCAGCGTGGGGTGGGGGACAGGTAACTACGAGCAGTACTTC.

This clonotype was recorded at least ten times. The rearrangement uses TRBV28 and TRBJ2-7; 10 bases map to TRBD1. The V segment lost 5 bases and the J segment 6 bases; nucleotides outside the gene matches: 10. Germline CDR1 is MDHEN and CDR2 is SYDVKM. This CDR3 is built from 15 residues. The CDR3, as DNA: TGTGCCAGCAGTGATTCCCGGGACAGGGGTCCCGAGCAGTACTTC. Residues: CASSDSRDRGPEQYF.

With regard to this clonotype: This clone may be a read error of a much larger clone one base away. The chain has TRBV6-2 or TRBV6-3 and TRBJ1-1; D is possibly TRBD1 (6 bases). CDR1 is MNHEY, CDR2 SVGEGT, per germline. V gave up 4 bases and J gave up 1 base, with 16 bases separating them. This CDR3 is built from 16 residues. The CDR3: CASSSHLGQPNTEAFF. The CDR3, as DNA: TGTGCCAGCAGTTCTCACCTTGGACAGCCGAACACTGAAGCTTTCTTT.

At least ten counts were recorded for this clonotype. The chain recombines TRBV12-3 or TRBV12-4 with TRBJ1-1; weak D call: TRBD1 (5 bases). The V end lost 2 bases, the J end lost 3 bases, and 10 bases lay between the germline ends. This CDR3 region has 14 residues. CDR3 protein: CASSLYRFDTEAFF. CDR3 sequence (DNA): TGTGCCAGCAGTTTATACAGGTTTGACACTGAAGCTTTCTTT.

Comment on this clonotype: A read error is possible here, since a much larger clone lies one base away. The chain combines TRBV20-1 with TRBJ2-7; 7 nucleotides align to TRBD2. CDR1 is DFQATT and CDR2 is SNEGSKA in the germline V gene (reference sequence). The CDR3 is made up of 17 amino acids. J lost 6 bases, V lost 0 bases, and 17 bases had no gene match. The CDR3 reads CSARDRASGTLGREQYF. For the CDR3, the DNA is TGCAGTGCTAGAGATCGGGCTAGCGGCACACTCGGGCGCGAGCAGTACTTC.

This clonotype showed up just a few times. The J gene is TRBJ2-4, the V gene TRBV7-9; D remains ambiguous. Germline V lookup: CDR1 SEHNR, CDR2 FQNEAQ (reference sequence). This CDR3 spans 14 amino acids. V was pared by 5 bases and J by 8 bases, with 16 bases between. In DNA form, the CDR3 reads TGTGCCAGCAGCGCTCGGTCGGGTTCTGACATTCAGTACTTC. Translated: CASSARSGSDIQYF.

At least ten counts were recorded for this clonotype. The chain joins TRBV24-1 to TRBJ2-5; 7 nucleotides match TRBD1. The J segment lost 5 bases and the V segment lost 3 bases, leaving 11 bases of the junction unmatched. This CDR3 spans 16 amino acids. Germline CDR1 and CDR2: KGHDR and SFDVKD. CDR3 bases: TGTGCCACCAGTGATCAGTCGACAGGGTTGGGGGAGACCCAGTACTTC. Its translation: CATSDQSTGLGETQYF.

This clonotype was counted ten times or more. The J gene is TRBJ2-5, the V gene TRBV20-1; 7 bases fit TRBD2. J was trimmed by 5 bases and V by 5 bases; bases with no gene match: 17. The CDR3 extends over 16 amino acids. CDR1 DFQATT and CDR2 SNEGSKA come from the germline V gene (reference sequence). The CDR3 nucleotides are TGCAGTGCTTCGGTCCGGGTTGCGGGGGTCTTTGAGACCCAGTACTTC. Translated, it gives CSASVRVAGVFETQYF.

This chain links TRBV7-9 with TRBJ2-5, with 8 bases identical to TRBD2. Germline values: CDR1 SEHNR, CDR2 FQNEAQ (reference sequence). Trimming removed 0 bases from V and 9 bases from J; junction bases left unmatched: 9. The CDR3 has 15 residues. CDR3 sequence reads: CASSLATSGAGAQYF. CDR3 DNA: TGTGCCAGCAGCTTAGCTACTAGCGGCGCGGGGGCCCAGTACTTC. The complete variable domain, with remaining parts taken from reference TRBV7-9 and TRBJ2-5, reads DTGVSQNPRHKITKRGQNVTFRCDPISEHNRLYWYRQTLGQGPEFLTYFQNEAQLEKSRLLSDRFSAERPKGSFSTLEIQRTEQGDSAMYLCASSLATSGAGAQYFGPGTRLLVL.

The chain is built from TRBV20-1 and TRBJ2-4; 8 nucleotides match TRBD1. Unmatched junction bases numbered 7, after V lost 0 bases and J lost 0 bases. From germline, CDR1 is DFQATT and CDR2 SNEGSKA (reference sequence). The CDR3 consists of 17 residues. Written as DNA, the CDR3 is TGCAGTGCTAGAGATTACAGGGGGACCTTAGCCAAAAACATTCAGTACTTC. It specifies CSARDYRGTLAKNIQYF.

The J gene is TRBJ1-2, the V gene TRBV5-5, with TRBD1 identical over 9 bases. The CDR3 covers 17 residues. Germline CDR1 is SGHKS and CDR2 is YYEKEE (reference sequence). J gave up 7 bases and V 0 bases, and 13 bases lay outside the gene matches. The CDR3 protein is CASSLASLGQGVGGYTF. The CDR3 nucleotides read TGTGCCAGCAGCTTGGCTAGTTTGGGACAGGGCGTCGGTGGCTACACCTTC.

J is TRBJ2-2 and V is TRBV7-9; 7 bases map to TRBD1. From germline, CDR1 is SEHNR and CDR2 FQNEAQ (reference sequence). The CDR3 is 15 residues long. The V gene end was trimmed by 3 bases and the J gene end by 5 bases; junction bases not matched to a gene: 6. DNA of the CDR3: TGTGCCAGCAGCTTTGCAGGGGGAAAAACCGGGGAGCTGTTTTTT. Translation gives CASSFAGGKTGELFF.

This clonotype was observed many times. The rearrangement links TRBV12-3 or TRBV12-4 to TRBJ2-5; D is ambiguous. V was pared by 7 bases and J by 0 bases, with 18 bases between. The CDR3 runs to 16 residues. CDR3 sequence reads: CASTKNWQIYQETQYF. CDR3 in DNA: TGTGCCAGCACTAAGAACTGGCAGATCTACCAAGAGACCCAGTACTTC.

This chain joins TRBV6-1 and TRBJ2-7; 11 bases agree with TRBD2. The V gene's germline CDR1 is MNHNS and CDR2 SASEGT. CDR3 size: 14 residues. The J segment lost 8 bases and the V segment lost 8 bases, leaving 11 bases of the junction unmatched. DNA of the CDR3: TGTGCCAGCGAAACTAGCGGGAGCATTATCAAGCAGTACTTC. It codes for CASETSGSIIKQYF.

This chain connects TRBV7-9 to TRBJ2-1; D may be TRBD1 or TRBD2 (5 bases each). Trimming cost V 11 bases and J 8 bases, with 16 bases left between them. Germline CDR1 reads SEHNR; CDR2 reads FQNEAQ (reference sequence). The CDR3 sequence is 12 residues long. CDR3 in amino acids: CAQTGVGDEQFF. In DNA, the CDR3 is TGTGCCCAAACTGGGGTGGGGGATGAGCAGTTCTTC.

The rearrangement links TRBV19 to TRBJ2-3, with a weak D call TRBD1 (5 bases). The CDR3 runs to 15 residues. Trimming took 7 bases from V and 3 from J, leaving 17 bases between them. Germline CDR1 reads LNHDA; CDR2 reads SQIVND (reference sequence). The CDR3 coding sequence is TGTGCCAGTAACCAGGGCCCCATTGGTACAGATACGCAGTATTTT. As protein: CASNQGPIGTDTQYF.

This clonotype occurred many times. V gene TRBV28 combines with J gene TRBJ2-7, with TRBD2 as a possible D gene (5 bases). Germline values: CDR1 MDHEN, CDR2 SYDVKM. Trimming took 3 bases from V and 5 from J, leaving 20 bases between them. The CDR3 is made up of 16 amino acids. Here the CDR3 DNA reads TGTGCCAGCAGTTTGAGGGCAGCCTCAGAGAGCGACGAGCAGTACTTC. Its translation is CASSLRAASESDEQYF. The variable domain in full, completed from reference TRBV28 and TRBJ2-7, reads DVKVTQSSRYLVKRTGEKVFLECVQDMDHENMFWYRQDPGLGLRLIYFSYDVKMKEKGDIPEGYSVSREKKERFSLILESASTNQTSMYLCASSLRAASESDEQYFGPGTRLTVT.

This clonotype was seen at least ten times. This chain uses TRBV24-1 with TRBJ1-1; TRBD1 might be the D (5 bases). The V gene's germline CDR1 is KGHDR and CDR2 SFDVKD. The CDR3 runs 16 residues. Trimming left V 3 bases short and J 1 base short, with 14 bases between. The CDR3 DNA reads as TGTGCCACCAGTGATGCAGGGCCGTGGGGGAACACTGAAGCTTTCTTT. As protein: CATSDAGPWGNTEAFF.